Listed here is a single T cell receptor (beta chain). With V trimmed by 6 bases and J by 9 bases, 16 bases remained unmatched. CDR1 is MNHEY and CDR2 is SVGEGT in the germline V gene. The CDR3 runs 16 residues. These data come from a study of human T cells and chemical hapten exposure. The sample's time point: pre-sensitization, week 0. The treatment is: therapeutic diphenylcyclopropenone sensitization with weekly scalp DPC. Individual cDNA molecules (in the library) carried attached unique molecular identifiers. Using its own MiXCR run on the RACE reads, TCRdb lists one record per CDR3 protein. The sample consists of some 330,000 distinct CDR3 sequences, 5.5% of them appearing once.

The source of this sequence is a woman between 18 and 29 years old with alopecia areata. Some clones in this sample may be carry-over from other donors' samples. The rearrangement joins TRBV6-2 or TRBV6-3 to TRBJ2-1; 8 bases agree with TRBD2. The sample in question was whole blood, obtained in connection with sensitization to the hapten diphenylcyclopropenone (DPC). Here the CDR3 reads CASRDPGTSFGSEQFF. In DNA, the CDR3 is TGTGCCAGCAGGGATCCCGGGACTAGTTTTGGCAGTGAGCAGTTCTTC.